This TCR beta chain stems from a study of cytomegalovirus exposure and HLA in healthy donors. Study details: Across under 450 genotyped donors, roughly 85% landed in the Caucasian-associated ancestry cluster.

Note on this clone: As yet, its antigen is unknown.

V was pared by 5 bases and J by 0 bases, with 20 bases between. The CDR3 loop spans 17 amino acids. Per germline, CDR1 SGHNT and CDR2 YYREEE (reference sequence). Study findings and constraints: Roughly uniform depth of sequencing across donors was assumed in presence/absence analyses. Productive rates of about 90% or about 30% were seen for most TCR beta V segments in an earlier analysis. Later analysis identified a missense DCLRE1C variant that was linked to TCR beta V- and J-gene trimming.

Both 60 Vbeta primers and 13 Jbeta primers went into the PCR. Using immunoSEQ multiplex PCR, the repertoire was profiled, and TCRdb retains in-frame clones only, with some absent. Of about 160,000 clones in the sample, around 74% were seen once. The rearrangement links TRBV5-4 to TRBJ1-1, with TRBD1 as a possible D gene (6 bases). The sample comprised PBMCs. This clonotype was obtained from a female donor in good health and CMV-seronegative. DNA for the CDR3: TGTGCCAGCAGGCCAACGGGACAAGCCTTCATGAACACTGAAGCTTTCTTT. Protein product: CASRPTGQAFMNTEAFF. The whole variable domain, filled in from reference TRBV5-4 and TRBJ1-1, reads ETGVTQSPTHLIKTRGQQVTLRCSSQSGHNTVSWYQQALGQGPQFIFQYYREEENGRGNFPPRFSGLQFPNYSSELNVNALELDDSALYLCASRPTGQAFMNTEAFFGQGTRLTVV.